The T cell receptor (beta chain) under discussion was sequenced for a study of blood T cell repertoires in COVID-19. Across the study: Samples representing acute and convalescent COVID-19 were sourced from the United States, Italy and Spain.

Germline CDR1 and CDR2: GTSNPN and SVGIG (reference sequence). The CDR3 has 12 residues. The ends were cut back, 0 bases at V and 7 bases at J, with 10 bases in the middle. This clone was detected only once. Repertoires were generated with immunoSEQ multiplex PCR, while TCRdb's copy carries only in-frame clones and drops some. Of about 280,000 clones listed, around 85% are singletons. The source material was peripheral blood. V and J are TRBV30 and TRBJ2-7; tentatively, D is TRBD1 (6 bases). This sequence was found in a man aged 45-60 years with active or convalescent COVID-19. The CDR3 DNA sequence: TGTGCCTGGAGTGTAGGGGGTCATGAGCAGTACTTC. This codes for CAWSVGGHEQYF. The full variable domain, in which reference TRBV30 and TRBJ2-7 provide the parts outside the CDR3, is SQTIHQWPATLVQPVGSPLSLECTVEGTSNPNLYWYRQAAGRGLQLLFYSVGIGQISSEVPQNLSASRPQDRQFILSSKKLLLSDSGFYLCAWSVGGHEQYFGPGTRLTVT.